The 8 T cell receptor beta chains below come from one sample, sequenced in a study of human T cells and chemical hapten exposure. Regarding time point: healthy volunteer bleed at 6 weeks. Unfractionated whole blood served as the source for total RNA extraction. TCRdb called the RACE reads again in MiXCR, with one record for every CDR3 protein. The sample consists of over 35,000 distinct CDR3 sequences, about 4% of them appearing once. The material sequenced was whole blood. These receptors were obtained from a human donor in good health. Some clones in this sample may be carry-over from other donors' samples.

This clonotype was counted at least ten times. This sequence joins TRBV25-1 and TRBJ2-7, with D tentatively TRBD1 or TRBD2 (5 bases each). Trimming took 4 bases from V and 7 from J, leaving 17 bases between them. CDR1 is MGHDK, CDR2 SYGVNS, per germline. The CDR3 runs to 14 residues. CDR3 protein: CASSGRGPLQEQYF. Written as DNA, the CDR3 is TGTGCCAGCAGTGGTAGGGGACCCCTTCAAGAGCAGTACTTC.

Many counts were recorded for this clonotype. The CDR3 reads CASSAGTSLTEAFF. CDR3 DNA: TGTGCCAGCAGCGCGGGGACTAGTCTCACTGAAGCTTTCTTT. This chain links TRBV9 with TRBJ1-1; D possibly corresponds to TRBD1 (5 bases). The CDR3 loop spans 14 amino acids. CDR1 is SGDLS, CDR2 YYNGEE, per germline. V lost 3 bases and J lost 4, with 13 bases in between.

The rearrangement joins TRBV6-2 or TRBV6-3 to TRBJ1-5; D is possibly TRBD1 (6 bases). Deletions cut 5 bases from V and 6 bases from J, with 20 bases between. Per germline, CDR1 MNHEY and CDR2 SVGEGT. CDR3 length: 16 residues. In nucleotides, the CDR3 is TGTGCCAGCAGTCCAGTCCGGGGGCGAAGGGGTCAGCCCCAGCATTTT. It encodes CASSPVRGRRGQPQHF.

The sample holds many counts of this clonotype. The V call is TRBV28, the J call TRBJ2-7, with D uncertain. Germline-derived CDR1 and CDR2 are MDHEN and SYDVKM. Trimming removed 8 bases at V and 0 bases at J, with 20 bases between. The CDR3 spans 16 residues. The CDR3 DNA sequence: TGTGCCAGCGGCTCGCCGTCTCGCTTAAGCTCCTACGAGCAGTACTTC. Translated, it gives CASGSPSRLSSYEQYF. Complete variable domain (other parts from reference TRBV28 and TRBJ2-7): DVKVTQSSRYLVKRTGEKVFLECVQDMDHENMFWYRQDPGLGLRLIYFSYDVKMKEKGDIPEGYSVSREKKERFSLILESASTNQTSMYLCASGSPSRLSSYEQYFGPGTRLTVT.

The chain joins TRBV7-3 to TRBJ2-5; 14 bases match TRBD2. V dropped 5 bases and J dropped 1; count of bases not matched to a gene: 6. This CDR3 comprises 17 residues. The germline V gene has CDR1 SGHTA and CDR2 FQGTGA. CDR3 residues: CASSPAGLAGAQETQYF. DNA for the CDR3: TGTGCCAGCAGCCCCGCGGGACTAGCGGGGGCCCAAGAGACCCAGTACTTC.

This clonotype appeared many times. The chain carries TRBV29-1 and TRBJ2-5, with D perhaps matching TRBD1 (6 bases). Germline V lookup: CDR1 SQVTM, CDR2 ANQGSEA. Deletions cut 7 bases from V and 3 bases from J, with 6 bases between. CDR3 length equals 10 residues. CDR3 nucleotides: TGCAGCGCAGGGGAAGAGACCCAGTACTTC. Translating it yields CSAGEETQYF.

This clonotype appeared many times. The chain employs TRBV28 and TRBJ1-5, with D tentatively TRBD1 (5 bases). CDR3 length: 15 amino acids. V was trimmed by 7 bases and J by 8 bases, leaving 21 bases between them. Germline loops: CDR1 MDHEN, CDR2 SYDVKM. Here the CDR3 reads CASILGGRWSEPQHF. The CDR3 DNA follows: TGTGCCAGCATACTGGGGGGACGATGGTCGGAGCCCCAGCATTTT.

This clonotype was seen many times. The rearrangement links TRBV27 to TRBJ1-6; D gene ambiguous. The CDR3 has 15 amino acids. The V gene lost 4 bases and the J gene lost 0 bases, with 7 bases spanning the gap. CDR1 and CDR2 from the germline V gene are MNHEY and SMNVEV (reference sequence). The CDR3 region has the DNA TGTGCCAGCAGTTACCCAGGCTCCTATAATTCACCCCTCCACTTT. It is translated as CASSYPGSYNSPLHF.